A single sample is the source of the 8 T cell receptor beta chains below, sequenced in a study of cytomegalovirus exposure and HLA in healthy donors. In the PCR, 60 Vbeta and 13 Jbeta primers were used. TCRdb's copy holds only in-frame clones and misses some; the assay was immunoSEQ multiplex PCR. The sample has 120,000 or so clones; less than 75% are singletons. What was sequenced was PBMCs. These TCRs come from a woman aged 40 to 50 in good health and CMV-seronegative.

The chain recombines TRBV4-3 with TRBJ2-1; 10 bases fit TRBD2. The CDR3 is made up of 17 amino acids. The J segment lost 3 bases and the V segment lost 0 bases, leaving 5 bases of the junction unmatched. The germline gives CDR1 LGHNA, CDR2 YSLEER. CDR3 DNA sequence: TGCGCCAGCAGCCAAGATTTAGCGGGAGGTCTCTACAATGAGCAGTTCTTC. It encodes CASSQDLAGGLYNEQFF.

This clone occurred a few times. The CDR3 nucleotides read TGTGCCAGCAGCTTGAAACTTGAAGCTTTCTTT. It codes for CASSLKLEAFF. The V call is TRBV7-9, the J call TRBJ1-1; D remains ambiguous. The CDR3 extends over 11 amino acids. Between the trimmed V and J ends, which lost 3 bases and 7 bases, there was a span of 6 bases. CDR1 SEHNR and CDR2 FQNEAQ come from the germline V gene (reference sequence).

The rearrangement uses TRBV5-8 and TRBJ2-1; 12 bases align to TRBD1. V was clipped by 4 bases and J by 8 bases; unmatched bases: 7. Germline V gene data show CDR1 as SGHTS and CDR2 as YDEGEE. The CDR3 runs 15 residues. CDR3 coding DNA: TGTGCCAGCAGCCGAGGGACAGGGGGCGCGGATGAGCAGTTCTTC. Its protein product is CASSRGTGGADEQFF.

This chain uses TRBV4-2 with TRBJ2-6, with 7 bases aligning to TRBD1. Germline V gives CDR1 LGHNA, CDR2 YNFKEQ. The CDR3 contains 18 residues. V trimming: 4 bases; J trimming: 0 bases; junction bases outside the gene matches: 9. The CDR3, as DNA: TGTGCCAGCAGCCCCTTAGGACAGGAAAACTCTGGGGCCAACGTCCTGACTTTC. Protein product: CASSPLGQENSGANVLTF.

The chain combines TRBV5-1 with TRBJ2-1, with 9 nucleotides matching TRBD2. Germline V gene data show CDR1 as SGHRS and CDR2 as YFSETQ. The length of the CDR3 is 15 residues. The trim removed 7 bases at V and 9 bases at J, leaving 14 bases unmatched. CDR3 protein: CASRRGGATLGEQFF. The CDR3 region has the DNA TGCGCCAGCCGCCGCGGGGGGGCCACTTTGGGTGAGCAGTTCTTC.

The sample holds a few counts of this clone. The chain has TRBV18 and TRBJ1-1, with 9 bases fitting TRBD1. Losses at the gene ends were 4 bases for V and 10 bases for J; bases not matched to a gene: 4. The germline gives CDR1 KGHSH, CDR2 LQKENI. The CDR3 is 12 amino acids. CDR3 in DNA: TGTGCCAGCTCACTACGGACAGGGGCAGCTTTCTTT. Translating it yields CASSLRTGAAFF.

J is TRBJ2-7 and V is TRBV2, with a weak D call TRBD1 (5 bases). The CDR3 spans 14 residues. CDR1 and CDR2 from the germline V gene are SNHLY and FYNNEI. V lost 4 bases and J 2 bases, leaving 12 bases between the germline ends. The chain's CDR3 is CASSVAQGPYEQYF. The CDR3 DNA is TGTGCCAGCAGTGTTGCCCAGGGTCCCTACGAGCAGTACTTC. The whole variable domain, filled in from reference TRBV2 and TRBJ2-7, reads EPEVTQTPSHQVTQMGQEVILRCVPISNHLYFYWYRQILGQKVEFLVSFYNNEISEKSEIFDDQFSVERPDGSNFTLKIRSTKLEDSAMYFCASSVAQGPYEQYFGPGTRLTVT.

The rearrangement links TRBV2 to TRBJ2-2; a possible D gene is TRBD2 (5 bases). The CDR3 is 13 amino acids. Germline lookup yields CDR1 SNHLY and CDR2 FYNNEI. V dropped 7 bases and J dropped 1 base, with 7 bases sitting between them. The CDR3 DNA is TGTGCCAGCACAGCGGAGAACACCGGGGAGCTGTTTTTT. Protein product: CASTAENTGELFF.